These 29 T cell receptor beta chains originate from one sample sequenced in a study of control samples from healthy donors and cancer patients. Only in-frame clones appear in the TCRdb table, and some are missing; sequencing was by immunoSEQ multiplex PCR. The data hold approximately 150,000 clones, with under 95% observed a single time. Sequencing used blood. The source of these receptors is a woman aged 18 to 35 in good health.

V is TRBV5-6 and J is TRBJ2-5, with D uncertain. CDR3 length equals 14 residues. The V end lost 5 bases, the J end lost 2 bases, and 13 bases lay between the germline ends. Germline CDR1 is SGHDT and CDR2 is YYEEEE. The CDR3 bases are TGTGCCAGCAGTTTACCGGGTCAACAAGAGACCCAGTACTTC. Translation: CASSLPGQQETQYF.

The chain employs TRBV19 and TRBJ1-4; no firm D call. CDR3 size: 16 residues. The V and J ends lost 1 base and 6 bases respectively, with 15 bases between them. From germline, CDR1 is LNHDA and CDR2 SQIVND (reference sequence). The CDR3 DNA is TGTGCCAGTAGTATAGTATCGGGCCACGAAGATGAAAAACTGTTTTTT. The encoded protein is CASSIVSGHEDEKLFF.

The CDR3 DNA sequence: TGTGCCAGCAGTCTAGCGAGGGGGACTGAAGCTTTCTTT. This encodes CASSLARGTEAFF. This chain links TRBV6-4 with TRBJ1-1; possibly TRBD1 for D (6 bases). The CDR3 length is 13 residues. In germline, CDR1 is MRHNA, CDR2 SNTAGT. V was clipped by 5 bases and J by 5 bases, with 12 bases between them.

With regard to this clone: Other nucleotide sequences in the sample specify the same CDR3. The CDR3 nucleotides are TGTGCCAGCAGCTTCTCGGGCTCCTACGAGCAGTACTTC. It encodes CASSFSGSYEQYF. The rearrangement uses TRBV7-2 and TRBJ2-7; no clear D. CDR1 is SGHTA and CDR2 is FQGNSA in the germline V gene. This CDR3 has 13 amino acids. Trimming removed 3 bases at V and 0 bases at J, with 6 bases between.

The genes are TRBV6-5 and TRBJ1-3, with D hard to call. V gave up 6 bases and J gave up 4 bases, with 10 bases separating them. Germline V gene lookup returns CDR1 MNHEY and CDR2 SVGAGI. This CDR3 comprises 13 residues. In nucleotides, the CDR3 is TGTGCCAGCAGCCGGGCGGGGGGAAACACCATATATTTT. Its translation is CASSRAGGNTIYF.

The CDR3 DNA follows: TGTGCCAGCAGCATAAGAGGGGGACAGGCCCACCTGGGACCCACCGGGGAGCTGTTTTTT. Encoded protein: CASSIRGGQAHLGPTGELFF. The chain is built from TRBV21-1 and TRBJ2-2; the DNA was not compared with TRBD1, the D call given in the table. TRBV21-1 counts as a pseudogene. This CDR3 has 20 amino acids.

The chain recombines TRBV16 with TRBJ2-3; D ambiguous. Trimming took off 7 bases at V and 3 bases at J, with 11 bases between the two ends. CDR3 length: 13 amino acids. Germline V gene data show CDR1 as KGHSY and CDR2 as FQNENV. CDR3 coding DNA: TGTGCCAGCACCCCCCGGGTGACAGATACGCAGTATTTT. Its translation is CASTPRVTDTQYF.

This clone was found once. The chain joins TRBV15 to TRBJ2-7; no reliable D call. V was shortened by 0 bases and J by 2 bases, with 14 bases between the two germline ends. Germline-derived CDR1 and CDR2 are LNHNV and YYDKDF (reference sequence). There are 16 residues in the CDR3. CDR3 nucleotide sequence: TGTGCCACCAGCAGAGAATCGGCAGGCAAACCCTACGAGCAGTACTTC. As protein: CATSRESAGKPYEQYF.

The chain uses TRBV6-5 and TRBJ2-1; D possibly corresponds to TRBD2 (6 bases). The germline V gene has CDR1 MNHEY and CDR2 SVGAGI. CDR3 length: 13 residues. Trimming stripped 8 bases from V and 9 bases from J, with 17 bases between. CDR3 DNA sequence: TGTGCCAGCTTACGTATGGTGGAGGGTGAGCAGTTCTTC. Protein product: CASLRMVEGEQFF.

CDR3 sequence: CASSLARGLEQFF. The CDR3 DNA sequence: TGCGCCAGCAGCTTGGCCAGGGGACTAGAGCAGTTCTTC. The rearrangement links TRBV5-1 to TRBJ2-1; D may be TRBD2 (7 bases). V was trimmed by 0 bases and J by 10 bases, leaving 11 bases between them. This CDR3 is built from 13 residues. Germline V lookup: CDR1 SGHRS, CDR2 YFSETQ.

The chain links TRBV4-3 to TRBJ2-1, with TRBD2 matching 9 bases. Germline values: CDR1 LGHNA, CDR2 YSLEER. The J segment lost 6 bases and the V segment lost 0 bases, leaving 12 bases of the junction unmatched. This CDR3 has 18 amino acids. The DNA of the CDR3 is TGCGCCAGCAGCCAAGATCCGACAGCGGGGGGTAGTGGCAATGAGCAGTTCTTC. Amino acids: CASSQDPTAGGSGNEQFF.

V gene TRBV9 combines with J gene TRBJ2-5, with D unresolved. In germline, CDR1 is SGDLS, CDR2 YYNGEE. The V and J ends lost 4 bases and 2 bases respectively, with 9 bases between them. This CDR3 region has 13 residues. The chain's CDR3 is CASSPGSQETQYF. In DNA, the CDR3 is TGTGCCAGCAGCCCAGGCAGTCAAGAGACCCAGTACTTC.

A few counts support this clone. The J gene is TRBJ2-7, the V gene TRBV2, with 10 nucleotides matching TRBD1. The germline CDR1 and CDR2 sequences are SNHLY and FYNNEI. After removal of 6 bases from V and 3 bases from J, the junction contained 8 bases not matched to a gene. CDR3 length equals 15 residues. Written as DNA, the CDR3 is TGTGCCAGCAGGGAGCGACAGGGGGCGTACTACGAGCAGTACTTC. It specifies CASRERQGAYYEQYF. Looking up the rest from reference TRBV2 and TRBJ2-7 gives the full variable domain: EPEVTQTPSHQVTQMGQEVILRCVPISNHLYFYWYRQILGQKVEFLVSFYNNEISEKSEIFDDQFSVERPDGSNFTLKIRSTKLEDSAMYFCASRERQGAYYEQYFGPGTRLTVT.

The genes are TRBV4-1 and TRBJ1-2; no reliable D call. The CDR3 loop spans 15 amino acids. The germline gives CDR1 MGHRA, CDR2 YSYEKL. The V gene lost 3 bases and the J gene lost 8 bases, with 19 bases spanning the gap. DNA for the CDR3: TGCGCCAGCAGCCATCCTCGACTGCGAACGGGGGGCTACACCTTC. Its protein is CASSHPRLRTGGYTF.

By frequency in the sample, this clone is medium-sized. This chain links TRBV6-5 with TRBJ2-2; D unclear. The germline gives CDR1 MNHEY, CDR2 SVGAGI. The CDR3 covers 13 residues. The V gene lost 2 bases and the J gene lost 4 bases, with 5 bases spanning the gap. CDR3 DNA: TGTGCCAGCAGTTACGGCCTCACCGGGGAGCTGTTTTTT. Its protein is CASSYGLTGELFF.

Concerning this clone itself: This sample also contains other DNA sequences that code for the same CDR3. The chain links TRBV5-1 to TRBJ1-1; D ambiguous. V was pared by 5 bases and J by 0 bases, with 2 bases between. The CDR3 is made up of 11 amino acids. Looked up from germline, CDR1 is SGHRS and CDR2 is YFSETQ. The CDR3 protein is CASSLNTEAFF. DNA of the CDR3: TGCGCCAGCAGTTTGAACACTGAAGCTTTCTTT.

V is TRBV7-2 and J is TRBJ1-2; D is perhaps TRBD1 (5 bases). The germline V gene has CDR1 SGHTA and CDR2 FQGNSA. The V and J ends lost 5 bases and 4 bases respectively, with 17 bases between them. This CDR3 region has 15 residues. CDR3 loop: CASSLRDPLPYGYTF. The CDR3 nucleotides read TGTGCCAGCAGCCTCCGGGACCCTCTCCCCTATGGCTACACCTTC.

In the case of this clone: Distinct nucleotide sequences in the sample also encode this CDR3. V usage is TRBV5-1 and J usage is TRBJ1-5; no definite D call. The CDR3 runs 13 residues. CDR1 and CDR2 from the germline V gene are SGHRS and YFSETQ. The ends were cut back, 0 bases at V and 1 base at J, with 2 bases in the middle. Here the CDR3 reads CASSLDSNQPQHF. In DNA form, the CDR3 reads TGCGCCAGCAGCTTGGACAGCAATCAGCCCCAGCATTTT.

The V gene is TRBV5-5, the J gene TRBJ2-5; D remains unclear. Germline CDR1 reads SGHKS; CDR2 reads YYEKEE (reference sequence). Trimming left V 3 bases short and J 4 bases short, with 13 bases between. The CDR3 extends over 14 amino acids. CDR3 amino acids: CASSYVVGPETQYF. CDR3 DNA sequence: TGTGCCAGCAGCTATGTCGTTGGGCCAGAGACCCAGTACTTC.

The chain links TRBV11-2 to TRBJ1-2; 7 positions match TRBD1. Losses at the gene ends were 4 bases for V and 7 bases for J; bases not matched to a gene: 6. From germline, CDR1 is SGHAT and CDR2 FQNNGV. The CDR3 runs to 13 residues. For the CDR3, the DNA is TGTGCCAGCAGCTATACAGGGGCTGGTGGCTACACCTTC. As protein: CASSYTGAGGYTF.

The V call is TRBV13, the J call TRBJ2-1; tentative D call: TRBD1 (6 bases). Between the trimmed V and J ends, which lost 3 bases and 6 bases, there was a span of 12 bases. The CDR3 runs to 14 residues. Germline V gene data show CDR1 as PRHDT and CDR2 as FYEKMQ (reference sequence). CDR3 sequence reads: CASSLQEGGNEQFF. The CDR3 DNA reads TGTGCCAGCAGCTTGCAGGAAGGGGGCAATGAGCAGTTCTTC.

The chain links TRBV5-1 to TRBJ2-7; 10 bases align to TRBD1. Trimming took 3 bases from V and 0 from J; bases not matched to a gene: 0. The CDR3 consists of 14 residues. Germline CDR1 reads SGHRS; CDR2 reads YFSETQ. The CDR3 loop reads CASSWTGGSYEQYF. The CDR3 nucleotides are TGCGCCAGCAGCTGGACAGGGGGCTCCTACGAGCAGTACTTC.

In its sample, this clone was seen once. The chain combines TRBV5-5 with TRBJ1-1, with TRBD1 as a possible D gene (6 bases). Germline CDR1 reads SGHKS; CDR2 reads YYEKEE (reference sequence). This CDR3 has 13 residues. Trimming took off 4 bases at V and 4 bases at J, with 11 bases between the two ends. In DNA form, the CDR3 reads TGTGCCAGCAGCGAGGGGGGTAGCACTGAAGCTTTCTTT. It encodes CASSEGGSTEAFF. Full variable domain (rest looked up from reference TRBV5-5 and TRBJ1-1): DAGVTQSPTHLIKTRGQQVTLRCSPISGHKSVSWYQQVLGQGPQFIFQYYEKEERGRGNFPDRFSARQFPNYSSELNVNALLLGDSALYLCASSEGGSTEAFFGQGTRLTVV.

The rearrangement uses TRBV18 and TRBJ2-1; D unresolved. The germline V gene encodes CDR1 KGHSH and CDR2 LQKENI. This CDR3 comprises 16 residues. With 6 bases removed from V and 2 bases from J, the gap between germline ends came to 17 bases. The CDR3 DNA follows: TGTGCCAGCTCGCCGGAAGGTATCCTCACCTACAATGAGCAGTTCTTC. This translates into CASSPEGILTYNEQFF.

This rearrangement joins TRBV10-1 to TRBJ2-7, with D perhaps TRBD2 (7 bases). Per the germline V gene, CDR1 is WNHNN and CDR2 is SYGVQD (reference sequence). Trimming took 7 bases from V and 4 from J, leaving 20 bases between them. The CDR3 consists of 15 residues. The CDR3 is CASKGVCGSRYEQYF. The CDR3 DNA sequence: TGCGCCAGCAAGGGGGTGTGCGGGAGTAGGTACGAGCAGTACTTC.

The chain links TRBV5-1 to TRBJ1-1; 7 nucleotides align to TRBD1. The CDR3 runs 15 residues. CDR1 and CDR2 (germline): SGHRS, YFSETQ. V was clipped by 1 base and J by 5 bases; unmatched bases: 8. The CDR3 loop is CASSLISGRGTEAFF. CDR3 bases: TGCGCCAGCAGCTTGATATCAGGCAGGGGGACTGAAGCTTTCTTT.

The chain employs TRBV10-3 and TRBJ2-7; the D gene could be TRBD1 or TRBD2 (5 bases each). This CDR3 contains 15 residues. V was trimmed by 8 bases and J by 2 bases, leaving 19 bases between them. CDR1 is ENHRY, CDR2 SYGVKD, per germline. CDR3 bases: TGTGCCATCTCTTCCGGGGCCGTGGGACCCTACGAGCAGTACTTC. Protein sequence: CAISSGAVGPYEQYF.

The V and J genes are TRBV5-6 and TRBJ2-5; 9 bases line up with TRBD1. This CDR3 comprises 14 residues. CDR1 is SGHDT and CDR2 is YYEEEE in the germline V gene. The ends lost 4 bases at V and 6 bases at J; junction bases unmatched: 7. This CDR3 reads CASSLQGAKKTQYF. The CDR3 coding sequence is TGTGCCAGCAGCCTACAGGGGGCCAAGAAGACCCAGTACTTC.

V is TRBV11-3 and J is TRBJ1-2; no definite D call. The V end was cut by 3 bases, the J end by 0 bases, with 11 bases between. The V gene's germline CDR1 is SGHNT and CDR2 YENEEA. This CDR3 has 15 residues. CDR3 sequence reads: CASSFDGGANYGYTF. The CDR3 DNA follows: TGTGCCAGCAGCTTCGACGGAGGAGCTAACTATGGCTACACCTTC.